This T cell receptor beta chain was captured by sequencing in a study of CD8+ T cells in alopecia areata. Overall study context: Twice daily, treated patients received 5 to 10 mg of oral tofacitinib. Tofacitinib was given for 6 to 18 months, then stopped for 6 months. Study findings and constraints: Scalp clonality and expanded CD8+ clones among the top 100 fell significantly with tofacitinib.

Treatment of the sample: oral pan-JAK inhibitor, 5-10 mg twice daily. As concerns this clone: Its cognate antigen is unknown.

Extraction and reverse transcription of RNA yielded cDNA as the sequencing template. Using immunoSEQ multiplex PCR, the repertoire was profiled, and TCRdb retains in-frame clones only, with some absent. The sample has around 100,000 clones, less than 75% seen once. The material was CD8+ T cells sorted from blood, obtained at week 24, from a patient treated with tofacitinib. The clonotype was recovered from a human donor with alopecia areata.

The CDR3 DNA follows: TGCGCCAGCAGCCAAGATAGAGGCGGAAACACTGAAGCTTTCTTT. Its translation is CASSQDRGGNTEAFF. The chain links TRBV4-3 to TRBJ1-1; D remains unclear. Trimming cost V 0 bases and J 2 bases, with 10 bases left between them. The CDR3 runs to 15 residues. The germline V gene has CDR1 LGHNA and CDR2 YSLEER.